These 20 T cell receptor beta chains originate from one sample sequenced in a study of T cells in Graves' hyperthyroidism and ophthalmopathy. Amplification yielded TCR beta CDR3 regions, with RNA transcripts as the source. During a first-round RT-PCR of the TCR CDR3, the HTBI primer set was used. MiXCR, run by TCRdb on the multiplex PCR reads, gives a single entry per CDR3 protein. The table includes roughly 380,000 distinct CDR3 sequences, around 14% detected once. Input material: blood. The receptors shown here come from a woman in her sixties with Graves' hyperthyroidism.

There are many counts of this clonotype. V is TRBV12-3 or TRBV12-4 and J is TRBJ2-7; D possibly corresponds to TRBD2 (6 bases). The CDR3 runs 13 residues. V was pared by 2 bases and J by 3 bases, with 8 bases between. CDR3 in amino acids: CASSLRDFYEQYF. Here the CDR3 DNA reads TGTGCCAGCAGTTTAAGGGACTTCTACGAGCAGTACTTC.

This clonotype came up many times. The chain carries TRBV12-3 or TRBV12-4 and TRBJ2-1; TRBD2 is a possible D gene (5 bases). CDR3 length: 13 residues. With 6 bases removed from V and 8 bases from J, the gap between germline ends came to 14 bases. CDR3 nucleotides: TGTGCCAGCAGAAATCCTATCGGGGATGAGCAGTTCTTC. It translates to CASRNPIGDEQFF.

This clonotype was observed at least ten times. This chain connects TRBV12-5 to TRBJ1-1; D gene uncertain. Germline V lookup: CDR1 LGHNT, CDR2 FRNRAP. This CDR3 is 15 amino acids long. Trimming removed 6 bases at V and 0 bases at J, with 14 bases between. Written as DNA, the CDR3 is TGTGCTAGTGGACCCCGATCGACCCTGAACACTGAAGCTTTCTTT. Protein sequence: CASGPRSTLNTEAFF.

The chain carries TRBV27 and TRBJ2-7, with D possibly being TRBD2 (6 bases). Germline assignment: CDR1 MNHEY and CDR2 SMNVEV (reference sequence). The CDR3 contains 14 residues. V was shortened by 8 bases and J by 0 bases, with 14 bases between the two germline ends. CDR3 sequence (DNA): TGTGCCAGCCGATATTCACTAGCCTCCTACGAGCAGTACTTC. It is translated as CASRYSLASYEQYF.

J is TRBJ1-4 and V is TRBV28; D is possibly TRBD1 (6 bases). The CDR3 is made up of 16 amino acids. CDR1 MDHEN and CDR2 SYDVKM come from the germline V gene. Trimming shortened V by 2 bases and J by 3 bases, and 13 bases separated the two germline ends. CDR3 region: CASSLPQGWANEKLFF. As DNA, the CDR3 is TGTGCCAGCAGTTTACCCCAGGGGTGGGCTAATGAAAAACTGTTTTTT.

This clonotype showed up many times. V and J are TRBV7-6 and TRBJ2-7, with D perhaps matching TRBD2 (6 bases). The CDR3 loop spans 16 amino acids. V shed 5 bases and J shed 2 bases, with 19 bases lying between them. The germline gives CDR1 SGHVS, CDR2 FNYEAQ. The CDR3 DNA follows: TGTGCCAGCAGCGCCCGACTAGAAAGTATTACCTACGAGCAGTACTTC. It translates to CASSARLESITYEQYF.

The J gene is TRBJ1-4, the V gene TRBV20-1; 10 bases line up with TRBD1. The germline V gene has CDR1 DFQATT and CDR2 SNEGSKA (reference sequence). There are 13 residues in the CDR3. Unmatched junction bases numbered 6, after V lost 6 bases and J lost 8 bases. The CDR3 nucleotides read TGCAGTGCCACGACAGGGGGCGCGGAAAAACTGTTTTTT. Translated, it gives CSATTGGAEKLFF.

This clonotype was counted ten times or more. The rearrangement uses TRBV2 and TRBJ1-4, with 7 bases lining up with TRBD1. CDR3 size: 13 residues. Germline V lookup: CDR1 SNHLY, CDR2 FYNNEI. V was clipped by 7 bases and J by 8 bases; unmatched bases: 7. The chain's CDR3 is CASNRGGGEKLFF. The CDR3, as DNA: TGTGCCAGCAATAGAGGGGGCGGAGAAAAACTGTTTTTT.

This clonotype was counted a few times. The chain couples TRBV12-5 to TRBJ1-1; D is possibly TRBD1 (6 bases). Germline V gene lookup returns CDR1 LGHNT and CDR2 FRNRAP. The V end lost 5 bases, the J end lost 4 bases, and 14 bases lay between the germline ends. There are 14 residues in the CDR3. CDR3 coding DNA: TGTGCTAGTGGTCACCCCGGGACATTCACTGAAGCTTTCTTT. Encoded protein: CASGHPGTFTEAFF.

In this sample, this clonotype turned up many times. V and J are TRBV15 and TRBJ2-3; D might be TRBD2 (5 bases). V gave up 1 base and J gave up 1 base, with 12 bases separating them. This CDR3 has 16 amino acids. Germline V lookup: CDR1 LNHNV, CDR2 YYDKDF (reference sequence). The CDR3 bases are TGTGCCACCAGCAGAGCCTTTAGCGTGCGCACAGATACGCAGTATTTT. It specifies CATSRAFSVRTDTQYF.

Comment on this clonotype: It may be a read error: a sequence one base away is much more abundant. The CDR3, as DNA: TGTGCCAGCAGTCGGACGATCAGCAAGGCAGAGACCCAGCACTTC. Its translation is CASSRTISKAETQHF. This rearrangement joins TRBV28 to TRBJ2-5; no definite D call. The CDR3 spans 15 residues. Germline assignment: CDR1 MDHEN and CDR2 SYDVKM. Filled out from reference TRBV28 and TRBJ2-5, the complete variable domain reads DVKVTQSSRYLVKRTGEKVFLECVQDMDHENMFWYRQDPGLGLRLIYFSYDVKMKEKGDIPEGYSVSREKKERFSLILESASTNQTSMYLCASSRTISKAETQHFGPGTRLLVL.

This chain connects TRBV6-1 to TRBJ2-5; D assignment may be TRBD1 or TRBD2 (5 bases each). Germline V lookup: CDR1 MNHNS, CDR2 SASEGT. The V end lost 6 bases, the J end lost 0 bases, and 11 bases lay between the germline ends. This CDR3 is built from 14 residues. Written as DNA, the CDR3 is TGTGCCAGCAGCCGGGGACGGCACCAAGAGACCCAGTACTTC. This translates into CASSRGRHQETQYF.

The chain recombines TRBV7-7 with TRBJ2-1, with D perhaps assigned TRBD1 or TRBD2 (5 bases each). Germline lookup yields CDR1 SSHAT and CDR2 FNYEAQ (reference sequence). The length of the CDR3 is 13 residues. CDR3 DNA sequence: TGTGCTGTGGGGGAACCGCGCTACAATGAGCAGTTCTTC. Its protein is CAVGEPRYNEQFF.

There are many counts of this clonotype. The rearrangement links TRBV7-2 to TRBJ2-1; 11 bases align to TRBD2. The CDR3 has 16 amino acids. V shed 9 bases and J 12 bases; nucleotides not matched to a gene: 19. CDR1 and CDR2 (germline): SGHTA, FQGNSA. CDR3 DNA: TGTGCCAGTTCCACCTCGCCGGGACTAGCGGCGTGGCGGCAGTTCTTC. Translation: CASSTSPGLAAWRQFF.

This clonotype was counted ten times or more. The chain links TRBV2 to TRBJ2-7, with unresolved D. The length of the CDR3 is 11 residues. Trimming shortened V by 5 bases and J by 3 bases, and 5 bases separated the two germline ends. Germline V gene lookup returns CDR1 SNHLY and CDR2 FYNNEI. CDR3 bases: TGTGCCAGCAGTCTTATCTACGAGCAGTACTTC. This gives the protein CASSLIYEQYF.

This clonotype was recorded many times. The chain links TRBV5-1 to TRBJ1-1; maybe TRBD1 (6 bases). The germline CDR1 and CDR2 sequences are SGHRS and YFSETQ. The V and J ends lost 4 bases and 0 bases respectively, with 10 bases between them. The CDR3 contains 14 residues. The CDR3 nucleotides read TGCGCCAGCAGCCCGGACAGCGTGAACACTGAAGCTTTCTTT. It translates to CASSPDSVNTEAFF. Drawing the rest from reference TRBV5-1 and TRBJ1-1, the complete variable domain is KAGVTQTPRYLIKTRGQQVTLSCSPISGHRSVSWYQQTPGQGLQFLFEYFSETQRNKGNFPGRFSGRQFSNSRSEMNVSTLELGDSALYLCASSPDSVNTEAFFGQGTRLTVV.

The sample holds many counts of this clonotype. This chain connects TRBV2 to TRBJ1-5; possible D gene TRBD1, 5 bases. The V end lost 3 bases, the J end lost 3 bases, and 12 bases lay between the germline ends. The CDR3 consists of 15 residues. Germline V CDR1 and CDR2: SNHLY, FYNNEI. The CDR3 reads CASSEPGRNNQPQHF. The CDR3 DNA reads as TGTGCCAGCAGTGAGCCGGGACGGAACAATCAGCCCCAGCATTTT.

This clonotype was seen many times. The V and J genes are TRBV20-1 and TRBJ2-7, with a possible D match to TRBD1 (5 bases). Germline V gene data show CDR1 as DFQATT and CDR2 as SNEGSKA (reference sequence). Trimming removed 3 bases from V and 4 bases from J, with 10 bases in between. The CDR3 contains 12 residues. The CDR3 sequence: CSARVQAYEQYF. The DNA of the CDR3 is TGCAGTGCTAGGGTACAGGCTTACGAGCAGTACTTC.

The chain links TRBV29-1 to TRBJ2-3; D is uncertain. Germline V gene lookup returns CDR1 SQVTM and CDR2 ANQGSEA. CDR3 length: 12 residues. Trimming took 6 bases from V and 0 from J, leaving 7 bases between them. The chain's CDR3 is CSVADSTDTQYF. Written as DNA, the CDR3 is TGCAGCGTGGCCGACAGCACAGATACGCAGTATTTT.

The chain links TRBV3-1 to TRBJ2-5, with D possibly being TRBD1 or TRBD2 (5 bases each). Germline CDR1 reads LGHDT; CDR2 reads YNNKEL (reference sequence). The CDR3 runs 14 residues. Trimming pared 1 base from V and 5 bases from J, leaving 11 bases between. The CDR3 DNA reads TGTGCCAGCAGCCAAGTTGAGGGGCGCGAGACCCAGTACTTC. This gives the protein CASSQVEGRETQYF.